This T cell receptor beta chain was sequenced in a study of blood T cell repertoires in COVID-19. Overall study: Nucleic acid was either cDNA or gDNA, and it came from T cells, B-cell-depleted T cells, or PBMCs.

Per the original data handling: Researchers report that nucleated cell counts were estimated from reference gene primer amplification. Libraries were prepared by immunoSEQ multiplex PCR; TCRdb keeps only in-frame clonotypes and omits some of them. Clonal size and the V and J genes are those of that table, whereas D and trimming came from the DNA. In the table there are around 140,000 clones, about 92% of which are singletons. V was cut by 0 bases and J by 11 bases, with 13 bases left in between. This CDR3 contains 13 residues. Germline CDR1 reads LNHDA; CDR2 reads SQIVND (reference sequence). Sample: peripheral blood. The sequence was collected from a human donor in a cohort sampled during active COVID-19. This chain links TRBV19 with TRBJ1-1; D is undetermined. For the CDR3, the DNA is TGTGCCAGTAGTATAGATACGGAAACAGACGCTTTCTTT. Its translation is CASSIDTETDAFF.